This T cell receptor (beta chain) was profiled in a study of vaccination and CD4 T cells after COVID-19 (dated by TCRdb to between 2020 and 2023). At the level of the whole study: In the convalescent cohort there were six males and four females, among whom were two Hispanic individuals, seven Caucasians, two Asians and one multiracial person. Each participant got two doses of either the Pfizer-BioNTech BNT162b2 vaccine (n=8) or the Moderna mRNA-1273 vaccine (n=2). Post-COVID blood samples from convalescent patients were collected a median of about 110 days after diagnosis, with a range of 35 to 161 days. Post-vaccine blood samples were taken a median of around 68 days after the second vaccine dose, with a range of roughly 14 to 250 days. For stimulating the cultures, overlapping spike peptide pools were used, derived from SARS-CoV-2 as well as from the common cold coronaviruses HCoV-NL63, HCoV-OC43 and HCoV-229E. In control cultures, a CEFX viral epitope pool was used as positive control, an HIV-1 Nef peptide pool was used as negative control, or no peptide was added. The spike-specific CD4+ TCR repertoire was compared before and after mRNA vaccination in 10 to 11 COVID-19 convalescent patients and a handful of infection-naive healthy vaccine recipients. Memory CD4+ T cell crossreactivity between SARS-CoV-2 and common cold coronavirus spike proteins was assessed at the TCR clonotype level in an earlier paper using these donors.

This clonotype was seen more than once but under ten times. Its antigen is not yet known. No much larger clone is present one base from it, and per-base qualities are unavailable. Overall study outcomes, separate from this receptor: An increase in the median number of SARS-CoV-2-reactive clonotypes from some 20 after infection to 38 after vaccination was observed, but the change was not found to be significant. Of the vaccine-specific clones found in convalescent patients, nearly all (304 of 307) were mono-reactive for SARS-CoV-2 spike instead of being cross-reactive with common cold coronaviruses. In convalescent patients, a median around 85% of post-vaccine SARS-CoV-2-reactive clones were detected only after vaccination, and vaccine-specific priming was suggested by this finding. The study included relatively few convalescent patients and did not analyze early timepoints after natural infection.

Sample treatment or condition, as interpreted from the label and publication: approximately nine-day PBMC culture with coronavirus spike peptide pools or control peptides (ViraFEST assay). CD4+ T cells from unexposed donors were collected before the COVID-19 pandemic (2011-2018). The ViraFEST assay, used in the study, expanded antigen-specific T cells with peptide pools and then identified the expanded clonotypes through TCR sequencing. PBMCs were cultured at 1.5 million to 2.5 million per well in IMDM supplemented with approximately 5% human AB serum and 9 to 10 IU/ml IL-2, with 9.5 to 10 ug/ml peptide pools added. Half of the culture medium was replaced with fresh IL-2-containing medium on days 3 and 7. After roughly 9 days of culture, CD4+ T cells were isolated by negative selection with the EasySep CD4+ T cell isolation kit. As cell number allowed, CD4+ T cells from unexposed donors were tested for reactivity to SARS-CoV-2 S and N and to four common cold coronavirus spike pools. Ficoll-Paque Plus gradient centrifugation was used to isolate PBMCs from whole blood, and the isolated PBMCs were then either used fresh or cryopreserved at -140C. In general, triplicate wells were set up for every culture condition. Leukapheresis product for the unexposed donors was purchased commercially.

V drops 7 bases and J drops 6 bases, leaving 15 bases in between. The germline V gene specifies SGHTA as CDR1 and FQGNSA as CDR2. The CDR3 measures 13 amino acids from cysteine to phenylalanine. The only DNA kept is the CDR3, 39 bases in frame from the first base. Receptor libraries were prepared by PCR. TCR sequencing of DNA from cultured CD4+ T cells used the Oncomine TCR Beta short-read assay at the Johns Hopkins FTIC core. The QIAamp micro DNA kit was used to extract genomic DNA from the cultured CD4+ T cells. Oncomine TCR Beta libraries from cultured CD4+ T cells were pooled with unique dual indexes and sequenced on an Illumina iSeq 100. In the authors' own workflow: Non-productive sequences were removed, and CDR3s not starting with C, not ending with F or W, or shorter than 7 amino acids were discarded. Antigen-specific clonotypes were identified using the MANAFEST web application through comparison of peptide-stimulated wells with reference and other culture wells. For a clone to be called positive, the clone needed an FDR below 0.05, an odds ratio above 5, and a productive frequency above 0.1% in at least two of three replicate wells. A clonotype was classed as cross-reactive if the clonotype showed significant expansion both in SARS-CoV-2 spike wells and in at least one common cold coronavirus spike condition. Levenshtein distances (stringdist) and unrooted phylogenetic trees (ape) in R version 3.6.1 were used to assess CDR3 homology. Clones were called with MiXCR by TCRdb after fastp trimmed the public reads at Q25, and only in-frame beta chains were retained. Each entry merges the rows of one CDR3 protein and shows their most common DNA and genes. The V and J calls come from TCRdb's annotation, not from the publication. In all, the sample holds thousands of distinct CDR3 sequences, and around 25% of those were seen once. The top ten clonotypes cover roughly 32% of the sample.

The material sequenced was CD4+ T cells from blood, cultured in vitro. This clonotype was sampled from a human donor in good health. The rearrangement combines TRBV7-2 with TRBJ1-2; confidence is insufficient to name the D gene. The DNA is as follows: TGTGCCAGCACCTCTATGTGGGGTAATGGCTACACCTTC. It codes for CASTSMWGNGYTF.